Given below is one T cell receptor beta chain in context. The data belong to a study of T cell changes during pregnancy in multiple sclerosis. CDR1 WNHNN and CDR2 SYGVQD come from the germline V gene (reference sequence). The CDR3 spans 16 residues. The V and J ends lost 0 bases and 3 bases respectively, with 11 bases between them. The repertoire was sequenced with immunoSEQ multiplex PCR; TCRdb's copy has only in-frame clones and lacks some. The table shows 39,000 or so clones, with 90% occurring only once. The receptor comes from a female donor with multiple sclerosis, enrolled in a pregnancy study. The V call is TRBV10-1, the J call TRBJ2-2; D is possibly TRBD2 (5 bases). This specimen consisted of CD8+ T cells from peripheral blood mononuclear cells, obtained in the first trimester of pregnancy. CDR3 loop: CASSESRGSDTGELFF. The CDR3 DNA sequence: TGCGCCAGCAGTGAGTCCCGGGGTTCCGACACCGGGGAGCTGTTTTTT.